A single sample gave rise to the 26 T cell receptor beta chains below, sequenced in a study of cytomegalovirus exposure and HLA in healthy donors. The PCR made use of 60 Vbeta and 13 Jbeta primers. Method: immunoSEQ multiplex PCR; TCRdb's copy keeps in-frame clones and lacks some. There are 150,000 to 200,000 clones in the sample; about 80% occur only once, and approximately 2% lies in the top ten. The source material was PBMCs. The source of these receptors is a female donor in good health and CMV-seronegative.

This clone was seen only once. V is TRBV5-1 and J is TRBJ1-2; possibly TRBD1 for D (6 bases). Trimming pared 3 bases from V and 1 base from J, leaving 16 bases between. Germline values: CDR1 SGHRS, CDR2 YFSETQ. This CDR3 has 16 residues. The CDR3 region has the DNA TGCGCCAGCAGCTCGGCCAGGGGTCCCCTTAACTATGGCTACACCTTC. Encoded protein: CASSSARGPLNYGYTF.

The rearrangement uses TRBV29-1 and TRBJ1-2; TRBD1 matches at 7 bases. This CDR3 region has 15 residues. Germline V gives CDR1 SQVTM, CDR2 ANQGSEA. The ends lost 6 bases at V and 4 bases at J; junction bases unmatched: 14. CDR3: CSVPTTRQGAYGYTF. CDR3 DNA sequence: TGCAGCGTCCCGACTACCAGACAGGGCGCCTATGGCTACACCTTC. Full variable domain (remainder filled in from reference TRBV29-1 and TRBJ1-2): SAVISQKPSRDICQRGTSLTIQCQVDSQVTMMFWYRQQPGQSLTLIATANQGSEATYESGFVIDKFPISRPNLTFSTLTVSNMSPEDSSIYLCSVPTTRQGAYGYTFGSGTRLTVV.

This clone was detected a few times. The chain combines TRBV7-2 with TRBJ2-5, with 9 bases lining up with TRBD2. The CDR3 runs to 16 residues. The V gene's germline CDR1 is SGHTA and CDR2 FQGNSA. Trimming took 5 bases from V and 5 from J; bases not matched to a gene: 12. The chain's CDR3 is CASSLSGGSGSETQYF. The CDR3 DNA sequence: TGTGCCAGCAGCCTAAGTGGGGGTAGCGGGAGTGAGACCCAGTACTTC.

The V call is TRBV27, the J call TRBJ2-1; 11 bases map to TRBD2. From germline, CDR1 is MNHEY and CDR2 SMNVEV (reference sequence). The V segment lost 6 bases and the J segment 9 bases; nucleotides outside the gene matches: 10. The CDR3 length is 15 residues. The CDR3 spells CASREGTSGSREQFF. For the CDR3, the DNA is TGTGCCAGCAGAGAAGGGACTAGCGGCTCTCGTGAGCAGTTCTTC.

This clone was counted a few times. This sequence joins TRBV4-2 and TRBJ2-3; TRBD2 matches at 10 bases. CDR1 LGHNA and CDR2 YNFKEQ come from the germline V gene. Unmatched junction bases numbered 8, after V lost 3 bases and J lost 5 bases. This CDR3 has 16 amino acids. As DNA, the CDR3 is TGTGCCAGCAGCCATGCGCTAGCGGGAGCGGTAGATACGCAGTATTTT. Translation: CASSHALAGAVDTQYF.

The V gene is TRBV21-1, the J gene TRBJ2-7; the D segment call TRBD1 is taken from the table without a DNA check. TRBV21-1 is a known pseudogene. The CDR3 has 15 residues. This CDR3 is CASSKRQDLYDEQYF. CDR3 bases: TGTGCCAGCAGCAAAAGACAGGACCTCTACGATGAGCAGTACTTC.

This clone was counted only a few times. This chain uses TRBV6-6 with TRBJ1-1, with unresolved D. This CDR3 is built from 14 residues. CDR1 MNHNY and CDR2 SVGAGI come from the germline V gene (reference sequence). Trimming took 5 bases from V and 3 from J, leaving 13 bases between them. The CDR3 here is CASSRGQMDTEAFF. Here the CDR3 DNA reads TGTGCCAGCAGTAGAGGTCAGATGGACACTGAAGCTTTCTTT.

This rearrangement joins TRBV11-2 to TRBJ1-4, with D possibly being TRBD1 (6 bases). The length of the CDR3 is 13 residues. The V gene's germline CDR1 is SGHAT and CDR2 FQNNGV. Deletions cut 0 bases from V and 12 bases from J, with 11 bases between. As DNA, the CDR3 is TGTGCCAGCAGCTTAGATGTACAGGGTGAACTGTTTTTT. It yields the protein CASSLDVQGELFF.

In DNA form, the CDR3 reads TGCGCCAGCAGCTCTAACCCCGCGGCTAATGAAAAACTGTTTTTT. Encoded protein: CASSSNPAANEKLFF. The chain has TRBV5-1 and TRBJ1-4; D is undetermined. The germline V and J ends were trimmed by 3 bases and 3 bases, with 12 bases remaining between them. The CDR3 extends over 15 amino acids. Germline CDR1 SGHRS, CDR2 YFSETQ. Filled out from reference TRBV5-1 and TRBJ1-4, the complete variable domain reads KAGVTQTPRYLIKTRGQQVTLSCSPISGHRSVSWYQQTPGQGLQFLFEYFSETQRNKGNFPGRFSGRQFSNSRSEMNVSTLELGDSALYLCASSSNPAANEKLFFGSGTQLSVL.

The CDR3 sequence: CASSEEGAGELFF. CDR3 DNA sequence: TGTGCCAGCAGTGAAGAAGGGGCCGGGGAGCTGTTTTTT. This chain links TRBV2 with TRBJ2-2, with D possibly being TRBD1 (5 bases). V lost 1 base and J 6 bases, leaving 6 bases between the germline ends. This CDR3 is 13 amino acids long. Germline CDR1 reads SNHLY; CDR2 reads FYNNEI.

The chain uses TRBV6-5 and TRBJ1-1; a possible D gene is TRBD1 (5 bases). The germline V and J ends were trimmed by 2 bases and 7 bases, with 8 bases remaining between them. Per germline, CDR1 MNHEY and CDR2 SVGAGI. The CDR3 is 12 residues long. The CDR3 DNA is TGTGCCAGCAGTTACGCCGGGGGTGAAGCTTTCTTT. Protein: CASSYAGGEAFF.

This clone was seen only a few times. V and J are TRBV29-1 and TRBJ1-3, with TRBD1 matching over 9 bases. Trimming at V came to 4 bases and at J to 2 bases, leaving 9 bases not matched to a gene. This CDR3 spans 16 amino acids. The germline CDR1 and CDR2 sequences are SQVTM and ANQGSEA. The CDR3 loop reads CSVGSRQGETGNTIYF. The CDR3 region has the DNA TGCAGCGTTGGTTCCCGACAGGGGGAGACTGGAAACACCATATATTTT.

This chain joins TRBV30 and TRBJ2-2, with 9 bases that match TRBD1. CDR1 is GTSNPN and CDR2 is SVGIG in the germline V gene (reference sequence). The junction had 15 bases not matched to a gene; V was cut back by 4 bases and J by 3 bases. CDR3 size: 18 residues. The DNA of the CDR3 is TGTGCCTGGAAGGGGGGGACAGGGAGAGTCCTAGACACCGGGGAGCTGTTTTTT. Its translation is CAWKGGTGRVLDTGELFF.

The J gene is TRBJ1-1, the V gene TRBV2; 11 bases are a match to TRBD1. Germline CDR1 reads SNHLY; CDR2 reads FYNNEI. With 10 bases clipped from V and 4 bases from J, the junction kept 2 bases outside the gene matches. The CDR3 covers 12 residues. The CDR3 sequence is CATGTGGTEAFF. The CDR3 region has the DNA TGTGCCACGGGGACAGGGGGCACTGAAGCTTTCTTT.

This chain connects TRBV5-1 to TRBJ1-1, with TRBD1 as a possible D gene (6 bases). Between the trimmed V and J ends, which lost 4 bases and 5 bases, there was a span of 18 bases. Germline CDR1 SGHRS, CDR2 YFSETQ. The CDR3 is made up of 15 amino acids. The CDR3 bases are TGCGCCAGCAGCGCCAACAGGGCCGGGGGGACTGAAGCTTTCTTT. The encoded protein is CASSANRAGGTEAFF.

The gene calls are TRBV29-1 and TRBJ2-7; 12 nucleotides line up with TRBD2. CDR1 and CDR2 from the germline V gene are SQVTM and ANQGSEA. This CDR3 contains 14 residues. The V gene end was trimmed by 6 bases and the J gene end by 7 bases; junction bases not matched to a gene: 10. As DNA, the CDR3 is TGCAGCGTGCTACTAGCGGGAGGCCAGAAAGAGCAGTACTTC. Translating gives CSVLLAGGQKEQYF.

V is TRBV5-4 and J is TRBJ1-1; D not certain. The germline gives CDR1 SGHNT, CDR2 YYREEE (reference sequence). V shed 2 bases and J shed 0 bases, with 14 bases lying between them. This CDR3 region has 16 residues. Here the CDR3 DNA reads TGTGCCAGCAGCTTAGCCCTTCGGTCCATGAACACTGAAGCTTTCTTT. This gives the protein CASSLALRSMNTEAFF.

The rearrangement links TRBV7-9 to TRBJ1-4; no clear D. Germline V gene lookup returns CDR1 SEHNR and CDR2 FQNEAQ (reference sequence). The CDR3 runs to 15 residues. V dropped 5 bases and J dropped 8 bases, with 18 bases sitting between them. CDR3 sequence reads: CASSPPEGIGEKLFF. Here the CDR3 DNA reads TGTGCCAGCAGCCCCCCTGAGGGAATAGGCGAAAAACTGTTTTTT.

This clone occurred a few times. This chain's CDR3 is CASGLVGTGAGANVLTF. CDR3 DNA: TGTGCTAGTGGTTTGGTCGGGACAGGGGCTGGGGCCAACGTCCTGACTTTC. J is TRBJ2-6 and V is TRBV12-5, with TRBD1 matching 10 bases. Germline loops: CDR1 LGHNT, CDR2 FRNRAP. The ends lost 0 bases at V and 2 bases at J; junction bases unmatched: 1. The CDR3 spans 17 residues.

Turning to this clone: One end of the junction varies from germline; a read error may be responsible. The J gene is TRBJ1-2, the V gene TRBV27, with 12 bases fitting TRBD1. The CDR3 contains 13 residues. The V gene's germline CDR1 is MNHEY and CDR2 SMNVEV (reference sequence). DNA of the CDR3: TGTGCCAGCAGTCGCAAGGGACAGGGGGCATTCTCCTTC. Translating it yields CASSRKGQGAFSF.

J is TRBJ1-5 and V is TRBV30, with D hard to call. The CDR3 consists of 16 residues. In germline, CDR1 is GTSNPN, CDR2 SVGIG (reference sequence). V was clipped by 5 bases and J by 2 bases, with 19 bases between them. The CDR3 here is CAWAGGKGVGNQPQHF. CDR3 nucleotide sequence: TGTGCCTGGGCGGGAGGGAAAGGAGTAGGCAATCAGCCCCAGCATTTT.

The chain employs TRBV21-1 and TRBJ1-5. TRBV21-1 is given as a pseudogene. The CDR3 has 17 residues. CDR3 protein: CASSKEGGRYSNQPQHF. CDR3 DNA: TGTGCCAGCAGCAAGGAGGGAGGGAGATATAGCAATCAGCCCCAGCATTTT.

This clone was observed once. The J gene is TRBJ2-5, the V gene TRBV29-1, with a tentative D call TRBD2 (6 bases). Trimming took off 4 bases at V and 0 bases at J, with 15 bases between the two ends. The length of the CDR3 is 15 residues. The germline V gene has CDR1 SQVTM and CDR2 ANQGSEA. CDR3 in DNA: TGCAGCGTTGTATTAGCGGTTTCGTACCAAGAGACCCAGTACTTC. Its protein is CSVVLAVSYQETQYF.

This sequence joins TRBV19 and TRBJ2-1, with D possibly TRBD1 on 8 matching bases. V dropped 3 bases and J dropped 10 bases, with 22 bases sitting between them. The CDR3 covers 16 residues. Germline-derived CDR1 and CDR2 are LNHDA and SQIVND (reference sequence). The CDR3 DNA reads TGTGCCAGTAGTATCCGGGGACAGGTGGGGGGGGAAGAGCAGTTCTTC. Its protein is CASSIRGQVGGEEQFF.

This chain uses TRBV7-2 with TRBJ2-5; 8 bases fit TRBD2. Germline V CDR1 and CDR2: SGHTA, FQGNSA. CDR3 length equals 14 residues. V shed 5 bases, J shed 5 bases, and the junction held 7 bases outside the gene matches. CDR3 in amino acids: CASSVSGSTETQYF. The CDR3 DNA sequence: TGTGCCAGCAGCGTGAGCGGGAGTACGGAGACCCAGTACTTC.

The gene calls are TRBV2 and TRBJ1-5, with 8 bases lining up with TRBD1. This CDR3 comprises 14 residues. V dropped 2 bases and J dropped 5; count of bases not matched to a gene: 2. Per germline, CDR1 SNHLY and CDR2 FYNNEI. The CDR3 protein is CASSENRGYQPQHF. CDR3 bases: TGTGCCAGCAGTGAAAACAGGGGGTATCAGCCCCAGCATTTT.